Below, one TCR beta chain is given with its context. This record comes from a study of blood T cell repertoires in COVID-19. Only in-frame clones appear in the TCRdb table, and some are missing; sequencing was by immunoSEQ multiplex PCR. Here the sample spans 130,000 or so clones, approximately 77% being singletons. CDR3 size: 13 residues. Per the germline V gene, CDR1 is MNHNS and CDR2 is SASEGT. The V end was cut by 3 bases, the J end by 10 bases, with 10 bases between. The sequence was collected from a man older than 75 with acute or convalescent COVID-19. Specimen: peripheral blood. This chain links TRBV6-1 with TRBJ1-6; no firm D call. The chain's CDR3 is CASSDSITSPLHF. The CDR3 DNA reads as TGTGCCAGCAGTGACAGTATAACATCACCCCTCCACTTT.